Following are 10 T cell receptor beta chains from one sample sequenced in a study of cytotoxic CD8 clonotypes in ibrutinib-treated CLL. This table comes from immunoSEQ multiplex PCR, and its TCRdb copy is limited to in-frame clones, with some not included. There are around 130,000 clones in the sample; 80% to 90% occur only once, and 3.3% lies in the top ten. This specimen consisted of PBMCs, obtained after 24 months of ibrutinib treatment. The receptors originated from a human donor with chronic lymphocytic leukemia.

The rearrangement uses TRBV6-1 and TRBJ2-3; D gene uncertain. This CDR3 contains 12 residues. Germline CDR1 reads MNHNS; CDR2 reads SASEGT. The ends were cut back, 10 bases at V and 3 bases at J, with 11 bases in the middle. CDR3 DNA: TGTGCCACCGCGAGTAGAACAGATACGCAGTATTTT. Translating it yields CATASRTDTQYF.

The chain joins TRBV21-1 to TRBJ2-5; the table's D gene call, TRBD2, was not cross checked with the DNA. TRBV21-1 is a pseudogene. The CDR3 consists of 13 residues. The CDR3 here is CASSKGRKETQYF. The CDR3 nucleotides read TGTGCCAGCAGCAAGGGGAGAAAAGAGACCCAGTACTTC.

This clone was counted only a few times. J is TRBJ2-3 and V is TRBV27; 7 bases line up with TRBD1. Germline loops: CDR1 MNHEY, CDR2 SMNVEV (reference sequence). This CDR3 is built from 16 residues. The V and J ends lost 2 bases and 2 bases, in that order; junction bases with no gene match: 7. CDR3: CASSLTPDRVTDTQYF. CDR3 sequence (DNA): TGTGCCAGCAGTTTAACCCCCGACAGGGTCACAGATACGCAGTATTTT.

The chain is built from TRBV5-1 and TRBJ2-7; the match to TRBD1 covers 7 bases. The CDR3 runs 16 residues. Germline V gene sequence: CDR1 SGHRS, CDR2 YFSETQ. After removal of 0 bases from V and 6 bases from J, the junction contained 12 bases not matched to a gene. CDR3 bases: TGCGCCAGCAGCTTGGAAGTGGGACAGCCACGTCCCGAGCAGTACTTC. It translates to CASSLEVGQPRPEQYF.

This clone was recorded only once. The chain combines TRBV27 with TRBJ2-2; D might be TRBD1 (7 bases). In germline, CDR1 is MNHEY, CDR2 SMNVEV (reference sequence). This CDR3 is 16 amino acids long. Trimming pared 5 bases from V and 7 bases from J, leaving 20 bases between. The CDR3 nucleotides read TGTGCCAGCAGTGTCGGAACCAGGGGGGTTCACGGGGAGCTGTTTTTT. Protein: CASSVGTRGVHGELFF.

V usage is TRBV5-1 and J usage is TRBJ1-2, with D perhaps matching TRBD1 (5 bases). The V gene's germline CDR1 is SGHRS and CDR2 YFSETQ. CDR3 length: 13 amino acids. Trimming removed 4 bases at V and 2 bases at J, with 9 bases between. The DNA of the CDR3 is TGCGCCAGCAGCCAGACAGCCAACTATGGCTACACCTTC. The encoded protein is CASSQTANYGYTF. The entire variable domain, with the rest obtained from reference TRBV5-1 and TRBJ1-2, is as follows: KAGVTQTPRYLIKTRGQQVTLSCSPISGHRSVSWYQQTPGQGLQFLFEYFSETQRNKGNFPGRFSGRQFSNSRSEMNVSTLELGDSALYLCASSQTANYGYTFGSGTRLTVV.

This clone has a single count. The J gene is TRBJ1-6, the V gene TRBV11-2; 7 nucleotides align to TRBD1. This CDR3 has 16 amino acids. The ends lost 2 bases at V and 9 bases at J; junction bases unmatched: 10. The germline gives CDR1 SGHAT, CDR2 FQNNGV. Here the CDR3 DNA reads TGTGCCAGCAGCTTAAGGGACAGCTCGTGGCCTTCACCCCTCCACTTT. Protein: CASSLRDSSWPSPLHF.

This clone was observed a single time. The CDR3 spells CAWTAPPENTEAFF. In DNA, the CDR3 is TGTGCCTGGACAGCTCCCCCGGAGAACACTGAAGCTTTCTTT. The chain links TRBV30 to TRBJ1-1; D is unresolved. Trimming stripped 4 bases from V and 1 base from J, with 13 bases between. This CDR3 comprises 14 residues. Germline CDR1 GTSNPN, CDR2 SVGIG (reference sequence).

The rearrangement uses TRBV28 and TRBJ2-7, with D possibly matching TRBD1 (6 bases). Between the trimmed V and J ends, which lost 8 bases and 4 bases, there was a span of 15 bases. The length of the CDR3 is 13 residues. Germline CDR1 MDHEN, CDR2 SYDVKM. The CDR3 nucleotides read TGTGCCAGCCGTATGACCGGGACATACGAGCAGTACTTC. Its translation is CASRMTGTYEQYF.

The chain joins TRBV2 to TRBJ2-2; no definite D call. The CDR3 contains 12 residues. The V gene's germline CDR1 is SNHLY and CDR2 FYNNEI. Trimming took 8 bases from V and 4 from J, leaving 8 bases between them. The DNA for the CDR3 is TGTGCCAGCGAGATGGGCACCGGGGAGCTGTTTTTT. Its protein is CASEMGTGELFF. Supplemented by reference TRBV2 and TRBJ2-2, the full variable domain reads EPEVTQTPSHQVTQMGQEVILRCVPISNHLYFYWYRQILGQKVEFLVSFYNNEISEKSEIFDDQFSVERPDGSNFTLKIRSTKLEDSAMYFCASEMGTGELFFGEGSRLTVL.